Shown below are 26 T cell receptor beta chains from a single sample sequenced in a study of T-cell memory formation after mild COVID-19. TCRdb fed the 5' RACE reads into MiXCR, producing one record per CDR3 protein. Of about 110,000 distinct CDR3 sequences listed, roughly 12% are singletons. The sample comprised PBMCs or a T cell subset sorted from them (not recorded which). The receptors come from an adult woman who had mild COVID-19 (a few samples of this study predate the infection). Cell type and time point are not known.

CDR3 bases: TGTGCCAGCAGCCATCTCCGGGACCGGAACGAGCAGTACTTC. Translating it yields CASSHLRDRNEQYF. The gene calls are TRBV4-2 and TRBJ2-7; D is tentatively TRBD1 or TRBD2 (5 bases each). Trimming took 3 bases from V and 5 from J, leaving 14 bases between them. Germline assignment: CDR1 LGHNA and CDR2 YNFKEQ. This CDR3 has 14 residues.

This clonotype was detected only a few times. The chain is built from TRBV27 and TRBJ2-7; TRBD2 is a possible D gene (5 bases). Trimming stripped 2 bases from V and 3 bases from J, with 11 bases between. Germline-derived CDR1 and CDR2 are MNHEY and SMNVEV (reference sequence). The CDR3 totals 14 residues. The CDR3 region is CASSLAGVYYEQYF. The CDR3 DNA reads as TGTGCCAGCAGTTTAGCGGGCGTCTACTACGAGCAGTACTTC.

This clonotype was counted ten times or more. J is TRBJ2-7 and V is TRBV2, with 8 bases that match TRBD1. The CDR3 sequence is 12 residues long. Germline CDR1 and CDR2: SNHLY and FYNNEI. With 6 bases clipped from V and 5 bases from J, the junction kept 3 bases outside the gene matches. Written as DNA, the CDR3 is TGTGCCAGCAGACAGGGGGACAACGAGCAGTACTTC. Its protein is CASRQGDNEQYF.

In its sample, this clonotype was seen a few times. The chain couples TRBV12-3 or TRBV12-4 to TRBJ2-1; D is unresolved. Trimming took 3 bases from V and 8 from J, leaving 17 bases between them. The CDR3 length is 15 residues. CDR3 sequence reads: CASSFLHPRVYEQFF. Written as DNA, the CDR3 is TGTGCCAGCAGTTTTCTCCACCCCCGGGTGTATGAGCAGTTCTTC.

The chain recombines TRBV7-8 with TRBJ2-1, with TRBD2 matching over 9 bases. CDR3 length: 16 amino acids. CDR1 and CDR2 from the germline V gene are SGHVS and FQNEAQ. V was clipped by 3 bases and J by 3 bases; unmatched bases: 6. The CDR3 DNA follows: TGTGCCAGCAGCTTGGCCACTAGCGGGCACTACAATGAGCAGTTCTTC. Translation: CASSLATSGHYNEQFF.

This sequence joins TRBV5-1 and TRBJ1-1; no definite D call. The V gene's germline CDR1 is SGHRS and CDR2 YFSETQ. The length of the CDR3 is 13 residues. V gave up 4 bases and J gave up 1 base, with 8 bases separating them. The CDR3 spells CASSPEGNTEAFF. As DNA, the CDR3 is TGCGCCAGCAGCCCGGAGGGGAACACTGAAGCTTTCTTT. Full variable domain (outside the CDR3, taken from reference TRBV5-1 and TRBJ1-1): KAGVTQTPRYLIKTRGQQVTLSCSPISGHRSVSWYQQTPGQGLQFLFEYFSETQRNKGNFPGRFSGRQFSNSRSEMNVSTLELGDSALYLCASSPEGNTEAFFGQGTRLTVV.

This clonotype was seen only a few times. The chain couples TRBV4-2 to TRBJ2-1, with 10 bases matching TRBD1. CDR1 and CDR2 from the germline V gene are LGHNA and YNFKEQ. The CDR3 length is 19 residues. V shed 1 base and J 8 bases; nucleotides not matched to a gene: 17. This chain's CDR3 is CASSQVTGTGAFLRDEQFF. CDR3 DNA sequence: TGTGCCAGCAGCCAAGTTACCGGGACAGGGGCCTTCCTCAGGGATGAGCAGTTCTTC.

This clonotype has only a few counts. The rearrangement uses TRBV4-3 and TRBJ2-7; the D call may be TRBD1 or TRBD2 (5 bases each). This CDR3 contains 15 residues. V lost 0 bases and J lost 4, with 13 bases in between. Germline CDR1 LGHNA, CDR2 YSLEER. CDR3 DNA: TGCGCCAGCAGCCAAGATTGGGACCGTACGTACGAGCAGTACTTC. This translates into CASSQDWDRTYEQYF.

The rearrangement uses TRBV4-1 and TRBJ1-2; D is uncertain. The CDR3 runs 16 residues. CDR1 and CDR2 (germline): MGHRA, YSYEKL. Trimming removed 0 bases from V and 0 bases from J, with 11 bases in between. The CDR3 sequence: CASSQDLTGTNYGYTF. CDR3 DNA sequence: TGCGCCAGCAGCCAAGACTTAACCGGGACTAACTATGGCTACACCTTC.

The sample holds a few counts of this clonotype. The CDR3 here is CASKDTSYEQYF. CDR3 DNA: TGTGCCAGCAAGGATACATCCTACGAGCAGTACTTC. The rearrangement links TRBV14 to TRBJ2-7; no clear D gene. The CDR3 runs to 12 residues. The V end was cut by 7 bases, the J end by 1 base, with 8 bases between. Germline V gene sequence: CDR1 SGHDN, CDR2 FVKESK. Supplemented by reference TRBV14 and TRBJ2-7, the full variable domain reads EAGVTQFPSHSVIEKGQTVTLRCDPISGHDNLYWYRRVMGKEIKFLLHFVKESKQDESGMPNNRFLAERTGGTYSTLKVQPAELEDSGVYFCASKDTSYEQYFGPGTRLTVT.

A few counts support this clonotype. The CDR3, as DNA: TGTGCCACCAGTGATTTTCAGGAGGAGGCCTACAATGAGCAGTTCTTC. Its protein product is CATSDFQEEAYNEQFF. The rearrangement uses TRBV24-1 and TRBJ2-1, with TRBD2 as a possible D gene (5 bases). The CDR3 consists of 16 residues. The ends were cut back, 1 base at V and 2 bases at J, with 11 bases in the middle. Germline loops: CDR1 KGHDR, CDR2 SFDVKD.

This clonotype was seen more than once but under ten times. This rearrangement joins TRBV4-2 to TRBJ2-1; 8 bases map to TRBD2. Trimming removed 0 bases from V and 4 bases from J; junction bases left unmatched: 8. Germline loops: CDR1 LGHNA, CDR2 YNFKEQ. This CDR3 has 17 residues. The chain's CDR3 is CASSQDYRLAGYNEQFF. The CDR3, as DNA: TGTGCCAGCAGCCAAGATTATCGGCTAGCGGGTTACAATGAGCAGTTCTTC.

In this sample, this clonotype turned up a few times. The chain has TRBV10-3 and TRBJ2-7; maybe TRBD1 (6 bases). Per germline, CDR1 ENHRY and CDR2 SYGVKD. The CDR3 has 12 amino acids. Trimming removed 4 bases from V and 3 bases from J, with 7 bases in between. CDR3 in amino acids: CAISAGDYEQYF. In DNA, the CDR3 is TGTGCCATCAGTGCAGGGGACTACGAGCAGTACTTC.

This chain connects TRBV10-3 to TRBJ1-2; unclear D gene. Germline CDR1 reads ENHRY; CDR2 reads SYGVKD. Trimming left V 2 bases short and J 3 bases short, with 10 bases between. The CDR3 loop spans 14 amino acids. In DNA, the CDR3 is TGTGCCATCAGTGAGATCCTTGGATACTATGGCTACACCTTC. Amino acid sequence: CAISEILGYYGYTF.

Here the CDR3 reads CAWSAWTGNLAFF. The DNA of the CDR3 is TGTGCCTGGAGTGCGTGGACAGGGAATCTGGCTTTCTTT. The chain carries TRBV30 and TRBJ1-1; TRBD1 agrees at 8 bases. Germline-derived CDR1 and CDR2 are GTSNPN and SVGIG (reference sequence). The ends lost 1 base at V and 11 bases at J; junction bases unmatched: 9. This CDR3 comprises 13 residues.

This clonotype was seen many times. This sequence joins TRBV7-6 and TRBJ2-7; D gene uncertain. This CDR3 is 12 amino acids long. CDR1 and CDR2 from the germline V gene are SGHVS and FNYEAQ. Trimming took off 5 bases at V and 7 bases at J, with 12 bases between the two ends. CDR3 sequence reads: CASSETPHEQYF. The CDR3 coding sequence is TGTGCCAGCAGCGAGACGCCCCATGAGCAGTACTTC.

This chain joins TRBV20-1 and TRBJ2-7, with D tentatively TRBD1 or TRBD2 (6 bases each). Germline V CDR1 and CDR2: DFQATT, SNEGSKA (reference sequence). This CDR3 region has 14 residues. Trimming stripped 3 bases from V and 5 bases from J, with 17 bases between. The DNA of the CDR3 is TGCAGTGCTAGGAAAGGGGGGAATTGGAACGAGCAGTACTTC. Its protein product is CSARKGGNWNEQYF.

The rearrangement links TRBV12-3 or TRBV12-4 to TRBJ2-7, with D perhaps TRBD2 (6 bases). Trimming removed 6 bases from V and 1 base from J, with 13 bases in between. The CDR3 is 14 amino acids. The CDR3 sequence: CASSLLSGSYEQYF. DNA of the CDR3: TGTGCCAGCAGCCTACTTAGCGGATCCTACGAGCAGTACTTC.

The table lists this clonotype with a few counts. The chain uses TRBV29-1 and TRBJ2-1; D might be TRBD2 (6 bases). V was trimmed by 2 bases and J by 10 bases, leaving 18 bases between them. CDR1 SQVTM and CDR2 ANQGSEA come from the germline V gene. The CDR3 sequence is 14 residues long. CDR3 region: CSVEYGVGGLEQFF. The CDR3 DNA reads TGCAGCGTTGAATACGGGGTGGGGGGACTGGAGCAGTTCTTC.

V gene TRBV7-6 combines with J gene TRBJ2-2, with 7 bases aligning to TRBD2. Germline V gene sequence: CDR1 SGHVS, CDR2 FNYEAQ. CDR3 length: 16 amino acids. J gave up 1 base and V 3 bases, and 5 bases lay outside the gene matches. The CDR3 sequence: CASSLATGGNTGELFF. CDR3 DNA: TGTGCCAGCAGCTTGGCCACGGGGGGGAACACCGGGGAGCTGTTTTTT.

This clonotype appeared a few times. The V gene is TRBV28, the J gene TRBJ2-5; 7 nucleotides line up with TRBD1. Germline trimming cut 4 bases from V and 4 bases from J; bases unmatched to any gene: 0. The CDR3 has 12 amino acids. CDR1 and CDR2 from the germline V gene are MDHEN and SYDVKM. The CDR3 region is CASSWTGETQYF. The DNA for the CDR3 is TGTGCCAGCAGTTGGACAGGAGAGACCCAGTACTTC.

The table lists this clonotype with a few counts. The V call is TRBV5-5, the J call TRBJ2-7; D is unclear. There are 14 residues in the CDR3. Germline values: CDR1 SGHKS, CDR2 YYEKEE (reference sequence). Deletions cut 4 bases from V and 2 bases from J, with 13 bases between. In nucleotides, the CDR3 is TGTGCCAGCAGCATCCGCCGGGCCCCCTACGAGCAGTACTTC. Its translation: CASSIRRAPYEQYF. Drawing the rest from reference TRBV5-5 and TRBJ2-7, the complete variable domain is DAGVTQSPTHLIKTRGQQVTLRCSPISGHKSVSWYQQVLGQGPQFIFQYYEKEERGRGNFPDRFSARQFPNYSSELNVNALLLGDSALYLCASSIRRAPYEQYFGPGTRLTVT.

The chain combines TRBV20-1 with TRBJ2-3; TRBD2 matches at 9 bases. With 0 bases clipped from V and 2 bases from J, the junction kept 6 bases outside the gene matches. The CDR3 is 16 amino acids. Per germline, CDR1 DFQATT and CDR2 SNEGSKA (reference sequence). CDR3 amino acids: CSARDWTSEITDTQYF. The CDR3 DNA reads TGCAGTGCTAGAGATTGGACTAGCGAGATCACAGATACGCAGTATTTT.

The table lists this clonotype with a few counts. The CDR3 DNA follows: TGTGCCAGCACCCGGGGAGCGGGGAACACTGAAGCTTTCTTT. This gives the protein CASTRGAGNTEAFF. The rearrangement links TRBV12-3 or TRBV12-4 to TRBJ1-1; D remains unclear. Trimming removed 7 bases from V and 1 base from J, with 13 bases in between. This CDR3 has 14 residues.

The sample holds many counts of this clonotype. The rearrangement uses TRBV7-9 and TRBJ2-2; the D is unclear. V was pared by 4 bases and J by 6 bases, with 12 bases between. This CDR3 comprises 14 residues. CDR1 is SEHNR, CDR2 FQNEAQ, per germline (reference sequence). The CDR3 DNA follows: TGTGCCAGCAGCTCGTGGAAGGGTCCCGGGGAGCTGTTTTTT. Translating it yields CASSSWKGPGELFF.

The chain has TRBV4-1 and TRBJ2-7; D might be TRBD1 or TRBD2, each matching 5 bases. The CDR3 contains 18 residues. V was pared by 0 bases and J by 2 bases, with 20 bases between. The germline CDR1 and CDR2 sequences are MGHRA and YSYEKL. The CDR3 here is CASSQDWEPHRRTYEQYF. The CDR3 DNA reads as TGCGCCAGCAGCCAAGATTGGGAGCCGCACAGGAGGACCTACGAGCAGTACTTC.